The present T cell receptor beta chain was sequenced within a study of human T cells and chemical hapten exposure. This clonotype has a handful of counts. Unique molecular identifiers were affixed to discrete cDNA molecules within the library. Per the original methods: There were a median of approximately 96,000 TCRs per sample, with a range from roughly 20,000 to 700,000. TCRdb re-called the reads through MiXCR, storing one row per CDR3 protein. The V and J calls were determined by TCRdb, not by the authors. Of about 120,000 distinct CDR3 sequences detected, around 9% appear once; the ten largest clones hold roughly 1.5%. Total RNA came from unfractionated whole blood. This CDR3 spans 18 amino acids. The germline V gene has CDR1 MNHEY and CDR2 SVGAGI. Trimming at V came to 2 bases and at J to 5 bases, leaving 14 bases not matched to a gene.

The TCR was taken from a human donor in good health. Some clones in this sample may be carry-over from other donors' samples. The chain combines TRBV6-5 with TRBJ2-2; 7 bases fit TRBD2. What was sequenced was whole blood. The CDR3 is CASSYIVRGVKGTGELFF. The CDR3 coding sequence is TGTGCCAGCAGTTACATTGTCCGGGGGGTCAAAGGGACCGGGGAGCTGTTTTTT.